This T cell receptor beta chain was identified during a study of T cells in Graves' hyperthyroidism and ophthalmopathy. Study-level points and caveats: The model foresaw ophthalmopathy a median around seven months prior to onset. Within blood appeared most thyroid clonotypes that had expanded above 0.001.

The TCR beta CDR3 regions underwent amplification using RNA transcripts as the source. A set of HTBI primers served as the primers for a first-round RT-PCR of the TCR CDR3. TCRdb processed the multiplex PCR reads anew with MiXCR; each CDR3 protein has one entry. The sample lists roughly 660,000 distinct CDR3 sequences; 15% to 20% were seen once. It was considered stable Graves' hyperthyroidism when ophthalmopathy did not progress within 18 months. PBMCs were sourced from approximately 9 ml fresh peripheral blood. This clonotype was observed many times. Its specificity is unknown. This CDR3 is 15 amino acids long. The trim removed 6 bases at V and 4 bases at J, leaving 8 bases unmatched. Germline values: CDR1 PRHDT, CDR2 FYEKMQ (reference sequence).

The chain couples TRBV13 to TRBJ2-7; 11 positions match TRBD2. Material: blood. This clonotype originated in a man aged 45 to 65 with Graves' hyperthyroidism. CDR3 in amino acids: CASRKTSGRGYEQYF. The CDR3 nucleotides are TGTGCCAGCAGAAAAACTAGCGGGAGAGGTTACGAGCAGTACTTC.